This TCR beta chain appears in the sequencing data of a study of T cell repertoires in cytomegalovirus infection. With regard to this clonotype: What it recognizes is unknown.

Notes on the study in general: Public TCR beta family frequency separated CMV-and-HLA carriers, including in an independent cohort. CMV-specific TCR beta clonotypes restricted by HLA-C dominated the ex vivo response.

TCRdb re-derived calls from the reads in MiXCR, one entry per CDR3 protein. There are 150,000 to 200,000 distinct CDR3 sequences in the sample; 13% to 15% occur only once, and 27% lies in the top ten. The receptor comes from a human donor in good health (CMV status not recorded). Some clones in this sample may be carry-over from other donors' samples. Sequencing input: PBMCs.

The CDR3 bases are TGTGCCACCAGTGACCTTTCGACAGATGGCTACACCTTC. It is translated as CATSDLSTDGYTF. The rearrangement uses TRBV24-1 and TRBJ1-2, with D perhaps TRBD1 (5 bases). Trimming shortened V by 4 bases and J by 6 bases, and 11 bases separated the two germline ends. CDR1 KGHDR and CDR2 SFDVKD come from the germline V gene. This CDR3 has 13 residues.